This T cell receptor beta chain was observed in a study of memory CD8 T cells in hepatitis C reinfection. Study background: After reinfection, a couple of primary-infection resolvers became chronically infected. Between 55 and 20 weeks before reinfection detection, pre-reinfection samples were drawn.

The time point denotes: pre-reinfection, 55 to 20 weeks before reinfection detection. TCR sequencing was done directly ex vivo on sorted cells, without expansion in vitro. This CDR3 is 14 amino acids long. Germline trimming cut 4 bases from V and 6 bases from J; bases unmatched to any gene: 4. Germline V gene lookup returns CDR1 LNHDA and CDR2 SQIVND (reference sequence). Some clones are missing from TCRdb's copy, which holds only in-frame ones; the method was immunoSEQ multiplex PCR. This sample yields about 50,000 clones, of which about nine tenths are seen a single time; over 0.95% belongs to the top ten.

The chain links TRBV19 to TRBJ2-3; 10 bases fit TRBD1. The sequence came from a young man with hepatitis C virus infection. The sequencing sample was made of naive CD8+ T cells sorted from blood. CDR3 in DNA: TGTGCCAGTAGTACGACAGGGGGCCTCGATACGCAGTATTTT. Encoded protein: CASSTTGGLDTQYF.